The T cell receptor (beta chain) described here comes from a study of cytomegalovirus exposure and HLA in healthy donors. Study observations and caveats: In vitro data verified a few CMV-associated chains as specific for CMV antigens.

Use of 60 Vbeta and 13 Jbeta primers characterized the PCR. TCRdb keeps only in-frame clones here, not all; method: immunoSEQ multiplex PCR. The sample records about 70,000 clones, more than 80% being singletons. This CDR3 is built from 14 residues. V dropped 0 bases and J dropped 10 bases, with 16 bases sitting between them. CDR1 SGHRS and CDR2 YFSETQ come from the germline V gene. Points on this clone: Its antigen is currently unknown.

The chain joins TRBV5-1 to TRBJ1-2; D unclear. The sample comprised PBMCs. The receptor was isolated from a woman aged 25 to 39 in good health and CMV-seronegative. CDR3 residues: CASSLARTDAAYTF. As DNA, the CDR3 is TGCGCCAGCAGCTTGGCCAGAACCGATGCCGCCTACACCTTC.